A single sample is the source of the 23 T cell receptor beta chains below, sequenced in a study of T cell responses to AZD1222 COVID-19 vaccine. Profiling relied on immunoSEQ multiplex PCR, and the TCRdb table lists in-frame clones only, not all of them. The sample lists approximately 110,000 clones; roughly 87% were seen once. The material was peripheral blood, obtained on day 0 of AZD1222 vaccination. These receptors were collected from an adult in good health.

The CDR3 here is CASSLEGAGQETQYF. DNA of the CDR3: TGTGCCAGCAGCTTAGAAGGAGCGGGTCAAGAGACCCAGTACTTC. The J gene is TRBJ2-5, the V gene TRBV7-9; tentative D call: TRBD2 (6 bases). The V gene lost 1 base and the J gene lost 2 bases, with 11 bases spanning the gap. There are 15 residues in the CDR3. Germline V lookup: CDR1 SEHNR, CDR2 FQNEAQ (reference sequence).

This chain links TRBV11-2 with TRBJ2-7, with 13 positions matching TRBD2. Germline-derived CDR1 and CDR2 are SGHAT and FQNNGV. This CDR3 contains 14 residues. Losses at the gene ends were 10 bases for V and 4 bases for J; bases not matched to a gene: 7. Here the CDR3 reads CATRRLAGGYEQYF. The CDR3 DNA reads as TGTGCCACCAGGCGACTAGCGGGGGGTTACGAGCAGTACTTC.

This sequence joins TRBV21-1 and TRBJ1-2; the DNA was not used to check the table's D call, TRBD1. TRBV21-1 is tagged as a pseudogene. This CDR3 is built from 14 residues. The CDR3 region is CASSKGQSNYGYTF. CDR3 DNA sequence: TGTGCCAGCAGCAAAGGACAGTCCAACTATGGCTACACCTTC.

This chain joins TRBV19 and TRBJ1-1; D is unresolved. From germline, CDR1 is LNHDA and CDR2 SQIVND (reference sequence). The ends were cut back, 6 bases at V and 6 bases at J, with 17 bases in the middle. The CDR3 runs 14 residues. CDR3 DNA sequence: TGTGCCAGTAGCCTACTTCCAGGAGCTTCTGAAGCTTTCTTT. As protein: CASSLLPGASEAFF.

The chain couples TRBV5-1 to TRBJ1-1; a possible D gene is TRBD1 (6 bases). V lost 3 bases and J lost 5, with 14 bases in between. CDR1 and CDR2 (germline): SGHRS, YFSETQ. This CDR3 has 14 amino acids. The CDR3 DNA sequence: TGCGCCAGCAGCTCCACAGGGATGGAGACTGAAGCTTTCTTT. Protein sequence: CASSSTGMETEAFF. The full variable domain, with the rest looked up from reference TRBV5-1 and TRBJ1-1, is KAGVTQTPRYLIKTRGQQVTLSCSPISGHRSVSWYQQTPGQGLQFLFEYFSETQRNKGNFPGRFSGRQFSNSRSEMNVSTLELGDSALYLCASSSTGMETEAFFGQGTRLTVV.

In DNA form, the CDR3 reads TGTGCCAGCCTGTGTAAGGGCCCGGGTTTATTAGCCAAAAACATTCAGTACTTC. It translates to CASLCKGPGLLAKNIQYF. The V call is TRBV21-1, the J call TRBJ2-4. TRBV21-1 is given as a pseudogene. The CDR3 has 18 residues.

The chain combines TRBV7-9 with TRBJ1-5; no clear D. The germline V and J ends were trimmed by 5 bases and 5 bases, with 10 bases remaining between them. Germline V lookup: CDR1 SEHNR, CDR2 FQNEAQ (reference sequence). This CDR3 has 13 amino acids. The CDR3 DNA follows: TGTGCCAGCAGCCTGGAATTTGATCAGCCCCAGCATTTT. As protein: CASSLEFDQPQHF. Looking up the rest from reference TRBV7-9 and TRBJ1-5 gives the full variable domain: DTGVSQNPRHKITKRGQNVTFRCDPISEHNRLYWYRQTLGQGPEFLTYFQNEAQLEKSRLLSDRFSAERPKGSFSTLEIQRTEQGDSAMYLCASSLEFDQPQHFGDGTRLSIL.

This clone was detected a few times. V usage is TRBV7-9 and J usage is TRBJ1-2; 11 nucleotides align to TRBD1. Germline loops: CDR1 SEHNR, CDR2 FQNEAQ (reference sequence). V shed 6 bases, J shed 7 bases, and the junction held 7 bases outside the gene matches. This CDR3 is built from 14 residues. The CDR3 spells CASRPPGQGGGYTF. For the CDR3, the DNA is TGTGCCAGCAGGCCCCCGGGACAGGGGGGTGGCTACACCTTC.

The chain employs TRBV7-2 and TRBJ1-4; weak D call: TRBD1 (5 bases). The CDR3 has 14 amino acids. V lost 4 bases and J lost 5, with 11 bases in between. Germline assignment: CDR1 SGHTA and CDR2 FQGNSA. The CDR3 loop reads CASSYLGGNEKLFF. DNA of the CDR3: TGTGCCAGCAGCTACCTGGGGGGGAATGAAAAACTGTTTTTT. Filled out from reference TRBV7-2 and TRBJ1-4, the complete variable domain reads GAGVSQSPSNKVTEKGKDVELRCDPISGHTALYWYRQSLGQGLEFLIYFQGNSAPDKSGLPSDRFSAERTGGSVSTLTIQRTQQEDSAVYLCASSYLGGNEKLFFGSGTQLSVL.

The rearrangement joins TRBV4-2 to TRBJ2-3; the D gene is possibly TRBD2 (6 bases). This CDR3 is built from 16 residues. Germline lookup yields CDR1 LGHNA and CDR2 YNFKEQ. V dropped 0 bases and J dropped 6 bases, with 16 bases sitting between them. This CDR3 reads CASSQDGIPGEDTQYF. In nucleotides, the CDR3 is TGTGCCAGCAGCCAAGATGGAATCCCGGGAGAGGATACGCAGTATTTT.

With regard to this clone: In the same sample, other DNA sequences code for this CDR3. CDR3 sequence: CASSYSRGGADGYTF. The CDR3 DNA reads as TGTGCCAGCAGTTACTCTAGAGGGGGCGCCGATGGCTACACCTTC. The chain recombines TRBV6-5 with TRBJ1-2, with 7 bases identical to TRBD1. CDR1 and CDR2 from the germline V gene are MNHEY and SVGAGI. This CDR3 spans 15 amino acids. V lost 0 bases, J lost 6 bases, and 7 bases stayed unmatched.

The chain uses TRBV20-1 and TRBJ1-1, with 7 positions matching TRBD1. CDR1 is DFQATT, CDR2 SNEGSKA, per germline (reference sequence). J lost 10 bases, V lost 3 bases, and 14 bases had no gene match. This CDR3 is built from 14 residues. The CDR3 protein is CSASLPGGVRGAFF. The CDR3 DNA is TGCAGTGCTAGTCTTCCAGGGGGGGTCAGGGGAGCTTTCTTT.

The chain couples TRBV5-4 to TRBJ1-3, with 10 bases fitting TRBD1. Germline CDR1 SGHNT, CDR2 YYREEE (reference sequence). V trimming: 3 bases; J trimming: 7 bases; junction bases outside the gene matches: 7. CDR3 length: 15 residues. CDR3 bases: TGTGCCAGCAGCTCACCGGGACAGGGGTCCAACACCATATATTTT. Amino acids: CASSSPGQGSNTIYF.

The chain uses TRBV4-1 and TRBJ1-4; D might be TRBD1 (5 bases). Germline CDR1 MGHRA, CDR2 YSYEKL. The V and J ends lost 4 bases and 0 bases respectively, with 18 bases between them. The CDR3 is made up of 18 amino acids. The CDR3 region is CASSPREGVLATNEKLFF. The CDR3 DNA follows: TGCGCCAGCAGCCCCAGGGAAGGGGTTCTAGCAACTAATGAAAAACTGTTTTTT.

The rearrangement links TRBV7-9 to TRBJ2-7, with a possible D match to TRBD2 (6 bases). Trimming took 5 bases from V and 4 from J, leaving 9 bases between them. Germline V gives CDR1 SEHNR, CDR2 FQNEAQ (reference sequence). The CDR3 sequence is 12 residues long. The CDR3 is CASSPGLYEQYF. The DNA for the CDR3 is TGTGCCAGCAGCCCTGGACTATACGAGCAGTACTTC.

The CDR3 loop is CASSLNREGVGELFF. The CDR3 DNA follows: TGTGCCAGCAGCCTCAACAGGGAGGGCGTTGGGGAGCTGTTTTTT. V usage is TRBV7-2 and J usage is TRBJ2-2; possibly TRBD2 for D (7 bases). CDR3 length equals 15 residues. Trimming stripped 5 bases from V and 8 bases from J, with 18 bases between. The germline CDR1 and CDR2 sequences are SGHTA and FQGNSA.

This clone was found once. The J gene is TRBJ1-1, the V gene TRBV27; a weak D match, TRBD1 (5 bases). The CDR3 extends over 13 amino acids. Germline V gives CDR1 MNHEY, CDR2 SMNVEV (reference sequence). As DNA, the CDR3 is TGTGCAACAAATCGGGGGTTGGGCACTGAAGCTTTCTTT. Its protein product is CATNRGLGTEAFF.

This chain's CDR3 is CASSKGHGYTF. CDR3 bases: TGTGCCAGCAGTAAAGGGCATGGCTACACCTTC. The chain has TRBV12-3 or TRBV12-4 and TRBJ1-2; D is undetermined. The CDR3 is made up of 11 amino acids. Trimming pared 5 bases from V and 6 bases from J, leaving 7 bases between.

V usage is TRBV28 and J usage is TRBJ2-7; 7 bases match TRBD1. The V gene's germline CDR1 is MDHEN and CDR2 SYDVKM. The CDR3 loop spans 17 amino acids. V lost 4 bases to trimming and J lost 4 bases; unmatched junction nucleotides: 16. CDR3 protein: CASSSPDPGQTKYEQYF. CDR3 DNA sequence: TGTGCCAGCAGTTCCCCCGATCCGGGACAGACTAAATACGAGCAGTACTTC.

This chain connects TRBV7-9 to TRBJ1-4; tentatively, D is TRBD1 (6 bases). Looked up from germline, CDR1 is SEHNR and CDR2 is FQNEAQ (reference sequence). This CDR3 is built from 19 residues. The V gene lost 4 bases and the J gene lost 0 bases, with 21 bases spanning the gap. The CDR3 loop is CASSSGDRSGLATNEKLFF. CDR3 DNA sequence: TGTGCCAGCAGCTCAGGAGACAGGTCCGGCCTGGCAACTAATGAAAAACTGTTTTTT.

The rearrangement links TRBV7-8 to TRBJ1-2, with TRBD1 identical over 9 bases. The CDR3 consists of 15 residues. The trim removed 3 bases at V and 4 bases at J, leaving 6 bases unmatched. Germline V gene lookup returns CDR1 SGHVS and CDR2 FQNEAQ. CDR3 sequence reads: CASSLGQGPSYGYTF. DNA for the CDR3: TGTGCCAGCAGCTTGGGACAGGGTCCCTCCTATGGCTACACCTTC. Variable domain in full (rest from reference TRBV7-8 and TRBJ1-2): GAGVSQSPRYKVAKRGQDVALRCDPISGHVSLFWYQQALGQGPEFLTYFQNEAQLDKSGLPSDRFFAERPEGSVSTLKIQRTQQEDSAVYLCASSLGQGPSYGYTFGSGTRLTVV.

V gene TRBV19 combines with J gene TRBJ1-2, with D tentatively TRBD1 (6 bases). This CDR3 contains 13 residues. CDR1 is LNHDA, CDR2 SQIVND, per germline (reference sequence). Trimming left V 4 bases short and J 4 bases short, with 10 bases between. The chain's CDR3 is CASSNDRLYGYTF. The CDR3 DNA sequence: TGTGCCAGTAGTAATGACAGGCTCTATGGCTACACCTTC.

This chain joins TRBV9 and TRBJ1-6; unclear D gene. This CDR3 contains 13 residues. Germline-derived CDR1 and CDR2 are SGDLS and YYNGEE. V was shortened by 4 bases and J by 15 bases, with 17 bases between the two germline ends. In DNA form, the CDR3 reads TGTGCCAGCAGCCGGTCCGAGGGCCACTTCCTCCACTTT. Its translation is CASSRSEGHFLHF.